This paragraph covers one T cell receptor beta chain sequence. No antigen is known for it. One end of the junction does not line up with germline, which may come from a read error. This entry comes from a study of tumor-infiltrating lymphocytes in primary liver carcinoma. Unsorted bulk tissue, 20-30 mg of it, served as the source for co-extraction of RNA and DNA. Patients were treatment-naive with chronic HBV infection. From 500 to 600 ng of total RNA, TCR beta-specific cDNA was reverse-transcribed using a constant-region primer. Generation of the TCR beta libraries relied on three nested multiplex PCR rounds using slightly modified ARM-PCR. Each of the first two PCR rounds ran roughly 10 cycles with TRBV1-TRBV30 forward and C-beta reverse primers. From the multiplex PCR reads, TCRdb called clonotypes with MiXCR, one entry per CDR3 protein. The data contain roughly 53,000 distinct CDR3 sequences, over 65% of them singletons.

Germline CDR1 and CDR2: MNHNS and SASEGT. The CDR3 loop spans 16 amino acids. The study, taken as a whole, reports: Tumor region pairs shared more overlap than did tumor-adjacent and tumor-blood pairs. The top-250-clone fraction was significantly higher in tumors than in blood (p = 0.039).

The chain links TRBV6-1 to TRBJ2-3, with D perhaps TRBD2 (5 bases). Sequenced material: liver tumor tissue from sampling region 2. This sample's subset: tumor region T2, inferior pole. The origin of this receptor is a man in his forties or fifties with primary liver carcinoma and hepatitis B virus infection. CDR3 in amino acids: CVSTQLASLTTDTQYF. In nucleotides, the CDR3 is TGTGTCAGCACTCAATTAGCGAGTTTAACCACAGATACGCAGTATTTT.